Sequencing of this T cell receptor beta chain was carried out in a study of cytomegalovirus exposure and HLA in healthy donors. Study results and caveats: The records held CMV serostatus as the only immune exposure information. Confirmation was obtained in vitro that a few CMV-associated chains are specific for CMV antigens. In presence/absence analyses, roughly uniform sequencing depth across donors was assumed.

CDR3 length: 14 amino acids. The V and J ends lost 0 bases and 7 bases, in that order; junction bases with no gene match: 2. Germline CDR1 SGHRS, CDR2 YFSETQ. The PCR had 60 Vbeta and 13 Jbeta primers. Data came from immunoSEQ multiplex PCR; TCRdb stores just in-frame clones and leaves some out. The sample has about 130,000 clones. Remarks on this clone: Its target is unknown.

The source is a woman aged 55 to 70 in good health and CMV-seronegative. V is TRBV5-1 and J is TRBJ2-3, with 10 bases aligning to TRBD2. Sequencing was carried out using PBMCs. The CDR3 reads CASSLGLAGYTQYF. In DNA, the CDR3 is TGCGCCAGCAGCTTGGGACTAGCGGGTTATACGCAGTATTTT.